These 6 T cell receptor beta chains share one sample of origin, sequenced in a study of T cells in Graves' hyperthyroidism and ophthalmopathy (dated by TCRdb to between 2019 and 2020). The library was made by multiplex PCR. This sample was sequenced with an Illumina HiSeq 2000. The TCR beta CDR3 regions were amplified from RNA transcripts. A first-round RT-PCR of the TCR CDR3 used the HTBI primer set with the Qiagen OneStep RT-PCR kit. The public reads were quality trimmed at Q25 with fastp and then assembled into clones with MiXCR by TCRdb, keeping productive beta chains. A single entry per CDR3 protein holds the most common genes and DNA from its merged rows. For this sample there are approximately 560,000 distinct CDR3 sequences; approximately 15% appear just once. The ten largest clones represent under 7.5% of the sample. Sample: blood. The receptors were gathered from a woman aged 25 to 39 with Graves' hyperthyroidism.

This chain uses TRBV11-2 with TRBJ2-1; D is perhaps TRBD1 or TRBD2 (6 bases each). The CDR3 length is 17 residues. V gave up 5 bases and J gave up 3 bases, with 20 bases separating them. Germline values: CDR1 SGHAT, CDR2 FQNNGV. DNA of the CDR3: TGTGCCAGCAGCCTAAGGAGGGCCGGACAGAACTACAATGAGCAGTTCTTC. Its protein is CASSLRRAGQNYNEQFF.

To note about this clonotype: The conserved phenylalanine or tryptophan is not found at the CDR3 terminus, so this likely reflects a read error. V and J are TRBV6-1 and TRBJ2-1, with D perhaps matching TRBD2 (5 bases). The CDR3 has 17 amino acids. Germline V gives CDR1 MNHNS, CDR2 SASEGT. The DNA for the CDR3 is TGTGCCAGCAGCGTCGATGGGCCGGGAAGCTCCTACATTGAGCAGTTCCTC. As protein: CASSVDGPGSSYIEQFL.

In its sample, this clonotype was seen many times. The chain links TRBV7-9 to TRBJ2-7; D assignment may be TRBD1 or TRBD2 (6 bases each). V gave up 3 bases and J gave up 3 bases, with 15 bases separating them. Per germline, CDR1 SEHNR and CDR2 FQNEAQ (reference sequence). CDR3 size: 15 residues. CDR3 region: CASSLSPGGYYEQYF. CDR3 nucleotides: TGTGCCAGCAGCTTGTCGCCCGGGGGCTACTACGAGCAGTACTTC.

The sample holds a few counts of this clonotype. This rearrangement joins TRBV30 to TRBJ2-2; 7 bases map to TRBD1. Germline CDR1 is GTSNPN and CDR2 is SVGIG (reference sequence). V shed 2 bases, J shed 4 bases, and the junction held 4 bases outside the gene matches. The CDR3 covers 14 residues. Here the CDR3 reads CAWSPGQLTGELFF. CDR3 in DNA: TGTGCCTGGAGTCCGGGACAGCTCACCGGGGAGCTGTTTTTT.

The chain combines TRBV18 with TRBJ2-2; 8 bases agree with TRBD1. The CDR3 covers 16 residues. V was clipped by 0 bases and J by 6 bases; unmatched bases: 6. CDR1 is KGHSH, CDR2 LQKENI, per germline. CDR3 DNA: TGTGCCAGCTCACCACCTTCAGGGGGCTCCTCCGGGGAGCTGTTTTTT. This encodes CASSPPSGGSSGELFF.

The chain is built from TRBV11-1 and TRBJ2-5; D uncertain. Trimming pared 5 bases from V and 1 base from J, leaving 11 bases between. This CDR3 is built from 14 residues. CDR1 and CDR2 from the germline V gene are SGHAT and FQDESV (reference sequence). The CDR3 region is CASSPVVPQETQYF. The CDR3 DNA is TGTGCCAGCAGCCCGGTCGTGCCCCAAGAGACCCAGTACTTC.